The 9 T cell receptor beta chains below come from one sample, sequenced in a study of OX40 agonist ivuxolimab in advanced cancers. Here immunoSEQ multiplex PCR was the method, and the copy in TCRdb shows in-frame clones only, minus some. The sample holds 15,000 to 20,000 clones, less than 90% seen once. Here the sequenced sample was CD4+ or CD8+ T cells sorted from blood, taken in a trial of the OX40 agonist ivuxolimab. These receptors came from an adult with an advanced solid tumor such as melanoma, head and neck, liver or kidney cancer.

The sample holds a few counts of this clone. This chain joins TRBV19 and TRBJ1-1; TRBD1 matches at 9 bases. Germline CDR1 and CDR2: LNHDA and SQIVND (reference sequence). With V trimmed by 5 bases and J by 5 bases, 9 bases remained unmatched. CDR3 length: 15 residues. Here the CDR3 reads CASSPETGGGTEAFF. CDR3 coding DNA: TGTGCCAGTAGTCCCGAGACAGGGGGTGGGACTGAAGCTTTCTTT. The variable domain in full, with the rest retrieved from reference TRBV19 and TRBJ1-1, is DGGITQSPKYLFRKEGQNVTLSCEQNLNHDAMYWYRQDPGQGLRLIYYSQIVNDFQKGDIAEGYSVSREKKESFPLTVTSAQKNPTAFYLCASSPETGGGTEAFFGQGTRLTVV.

This clone turned up a few times. The chain couples TRBV6-5 to TRBJ2-3, with unresolved D. Germline V gene data show CDR1 as MNHEY and CDR2 as SVGAGI. This CDR3 contains 13 residues. The V and J ends lost 0 bases and 3 bases respectively, with 4 bases between them. DNA of the CDR3: TGTGCCAGCAGTTACTCCAGTACAGATACGCAGTATTTT. Its translation: CASSYSSTDTQYF.

In DNA form, the CDR3 reads TGTGCCAGCAGTTTATCTAACAGGGTAAATTCACCCCTCCACTTT. Translation: CASSLSNRVNSPLHF. The J gene is TRBJ1-6, the V gene TRBV27; tentatively, D is TRBD1 (6 bases). Germline lookup yields CDR1 MNHEY and CDR2 SMNVEV (reference sequence). This CDR3 has 15 amino acids. Deletions cut 0 bases from V and 7 bases from J, with 10 bases between.

The chain employs TRBV7-6 and TRBJ2-1; 8 bases map to TRBD2. This CDR3 is built from 18 residues. Germline CDR1 is SGHVS and CDR2 is FNYEAQ. Trimming at V came to 0 bases and at J to 6 bases, leaving 13 bases not matched to a gene. The DNA of the CDR3 is TGTGCCAGCAGCTTAGCATCTCTAGCGGGCCAGAGTGCCAATGAGCAGTTCTTC. Protein sequence: CASSLASLAGQSANEQFF.

The chain is built from TRBV9 and TRBJ2-7; D may be TRBD2 (6 bases). The CDR3 covers 16 residues. Trimming cost V 3 bases and J 2 bases, with 18 bases left between them. Germline V gene data show CDR1 as SGDLS and CDR2 as YYNGEE. Written as DNA, the CDR3 is TGTGCCAGCAGCGCAAACCCTGCGGGGAGCACCTACGAGCAGTACTTC. Protein product: CASSANPAGSTYEQYF.

The rearrangement joins TRBV30 to TRBJ2-1, with 10 nucleotides matching TRBD2. The germline V gene encodes CDR1 GTSNPN and CDR2 SVGIG (reference sequence). This CDR3 is built from 13 residues. V shed 5 bases, J shed 3 bases, and the junction held 1 base outside the gene matches. The CDR3 DNA reads as TGTGCCTGGGGACTAGCGGACTACAATGAGCAGTTCTTC. Translating it yields CAWGLADYNEQFF.

This clone has more than one count but fewer than ten. This chain connects TRBV29-1 to TRBJ1-1; D remains ambiguous. CDR1 is SQVTM, CDR2 ANQGSEA, per germline. V was shortened by 0 bases and J by 4 bases, with 9 bases between the two germline ends. The CDR3 totals 13 residues. CDR3 in DNA: TGCAGCGTTGAAGATCACGGGGTCACTGAAGCTTTCTTT. Protein: CSVEDHGVTEAFF.

The rearrangement uses TRBV14 and TRBJ2-7; D is unresolved. Germline values: CDR1 SGHDN, CDR2 FVKESK. The CDR3 has 13 residues. Trimming took 0 bases from V and 7 from J, leaving 10 bases between them. CDR3 sequence: CASSQELLGEQYF. Here the CDR3 DNA reads TGTGCCAGCAGCCAAGAGTTGCTCGGGGAGCAGTACTTC.

The chain couples TRBV27 to TRBJ1-4, with D unclear. The CDR3 loop spans 12 amino acids. V dropped 3 bases and J dropped 8 bases, with 7 bases sitting between them. Per the germline V gene, CDR1 is MNHEY and CDR2 is SMNVEV (reference sequence). CDR3: CASSFAQEKLFF. The DNA for the CDR3 is TGTGCCAGCAGTTTTGCCCAAGAAAAACTGTTTTTT.